The rows below give T cell receptor beta chains drawn from one sample of a study of regulatory T cells in long-lasting Graves disease. TCRdb re-called the multiplex PCR reads through MiXCR, storing one row per CDR3 protein. The table has roughly 560,000 distinct CDR3 sequences, about 15% seen once. Another study also made use of these data, one on T cells in Graves' hyperthyroidism and ophthalmopathy.

Sequences were derived from peripheral blood mononuclear cells (PBMCs), sampled at new diagnosis, from a patient treated with antithyroid drugs. Source of these receptors: a woman aged 35-65 years with Graves disease. CDR3s include the opening cysteine and the closing phenylalanine or tryptophan. D genes are given only for firm matches. For some rows the clone size is stated as once, few or many, or as a class when expanded; others skip it.

cdr3_aa: CSVEDGGATEAFF
cdr3_nt: TGCAGCGTTGAAGATGGGGGGGCCACTGAAGCTTTCTTT
d_call: .
j_call: TRBJ1-1
v_call: TRBV29-1
clone_size: .
cdr3_length: 13

cdr3_aa: CASSLEVGPQHF
cdr3_nt: TGTGCCAGCAGCTTAGAGGTAGGGCCCCAGCATTTT
d_call: .
j_call: TRBJ1-5
v_call: TRBV11-2
clone_size: many
cdr3_length: 12

cdr3_aa: CASSSGGFGLYEQYF
cdr3_nt: TGTGCCAGCAGTTCAGGAGGGTTCGGACTTTACGAGCAGTACTTC
d_call: .
j_call: TRBJ2-7
v_call: TRBV27
clone_size: many
cdr3_length: 15

cdr3_aa: CASKNRTDRSNQPQHF
cdr3_nt: TGTGCCAGCAAAAATCGGACAGATCGTAGCAATCAGCCCCAGCATTTT
d_call: .
j_call: TRBJ1-5
v_call: TRBV6-2/TRBV6-3
clone_size: many
cdr3_length: 16

cdr3_aa: CSVEETGGARYTF
cdr3_nt: TGCAGCGTTGAAGAGACAGGGGGCGCGCGGTACACCTTC
d_call: TRBD1
j_call: TRBJ1-2
v_call: TRBV29-1
clone_size: few
cdr3_length: 13

cdr3_aa: CASLGSGELFF
cdr3_nt: TGTGCAAGCTTGGGGTCCGGGGAGCTGTTTTTT
d_call: .
j_call: TRBJ2-2
v_call: TRBV19
clone_size: once
cdr3_length: 11

cdr3_aa: CASSVGLSGETQYF
cdr3_nt: TGTGCCAGCAGCGTTGGGCTATCCGGGGAGACCCAGTACTTC
d_call: .
j_call: TRBJ2-5
v_call: TRBV9
clone_size: many
cdr3_length: 14

cdr3_aa: CASSMMWAGTEAFF
cdr3_nt: TGTGCCAGTAGTATGATGTGGGCTGGCACTGAAGCTTTCTTT
d_call: .
j_call: TRBJ1-1
v_call: TRBV19
clone_size: few
cdr3_length: 14

cdr3_aa: CASSSQGGSFTDTQYF
cdr3_nt: TGTGCCAGCAGTTCCCAGGGGGGGAGCTTCACAGATACGCAGTATTTT
d_call: .
j_call: TRBJ2-3
v_call: TRBV27
clone_size: .
cdr3_length: 16

cdr3_aa: CASGRGDEQYF
cdr3_nt: TGTGCCAGCGGCCGAGGGGACGAGCAGTACTTC
d_call: .
j_call: TRBJ2-7
v_call: TRBV5-4
clone_size: .
cdr3_length: 11

cdr3_aa: CASSLGGGLGAFF
cdr3_nt: TGTGCCAGCAGCTTGGGAGGAGGACTGGGGGCTTTCTTT
d_call: .
j_call: TRBJ1-1
v_call: TRBV5-4
clone_size: .
cdr3_length: 13

cdr3_aa: CASSFAGTGKTNTEAFF
cdr3_nt: TGTGCCAGCAGCTTTGCCGGGACAGGTAAAACGAACACTGAAGCTTTCTTT
d_call: TRBD1
j_call: TRBJ1-1
v_call: TRBV7-9
clone_size: many
cdr3_length: 17

cdr3_aa: CAWSVGNSGTDTQYF
cdr3_nt: TGTGCCTGGAGTGTTGGAAACAGCGGCACAGATACGCAGTATTTT
d_call: .
j_call: TRBJ2-3
v_call: TRBV30
clone_size: .
cdr3_length: 15

cdr3_aa: CASSLAGQGNEQFF
cdr3_nt: TGTGCCAGCAGCTTAGCGGGACAGGGCAATGAGCAGTTCTTC
d_call: .
j_call: TRBJ2-1
v_call: TRBV3-1
clone_size: many
cdr3_length: 14

cdr3_aa: CASSIEPGRIGF
cdr3_nt: TGTGCCAGTAGTATAGAGCCGGGGCGAATTGGATTT
d_call: .
j_call: TRBJ1-1
v_call: TRBV19
clone_size: .
cdr3_length: 12